Given below is one T cell receptor (beta chain) in context. Individuals selected for sequencing had exhibited CD8+CD57+ cell expansion on flow cytometry. Among the patients, all had severe acquired aplastic anemia. The data were obtained in a study of CD8+CD57+ T cells in acquired aplastic anemia. The study profiled TCR beta VDJ and CDR3 using genomic DNA as template. MiXCR was run by TCRdb on the reads, yielding one entry per CDR3 protein. Found here are approximately 300,000 distinct CDR3 sequences, around three fifths of them singletons; the top ten hold 1.3%. Looked up from germline, CDR1 is SEHNR and CDR2 is FQNEAQ (reference sequence). CDR3 length: 11 residues. The germline V and J ends were trimmed by 0 bases and 7 bases, with 3 bases remaining between them.

This chain uses TRBV7-9 with TRBJ1-1; no reliable D call. The sample was sorted CD4+, CD8+, or CD8+CD57+ T cells (not recorded which) from PBMCs. This receptor was taken from a human donor with aplastic anemia. The CDR3 coding sequence is TGTGCCAGCAGCTTAGCTTATGAAGCTTTCTTT. This translates into CASSLAYEAFF.